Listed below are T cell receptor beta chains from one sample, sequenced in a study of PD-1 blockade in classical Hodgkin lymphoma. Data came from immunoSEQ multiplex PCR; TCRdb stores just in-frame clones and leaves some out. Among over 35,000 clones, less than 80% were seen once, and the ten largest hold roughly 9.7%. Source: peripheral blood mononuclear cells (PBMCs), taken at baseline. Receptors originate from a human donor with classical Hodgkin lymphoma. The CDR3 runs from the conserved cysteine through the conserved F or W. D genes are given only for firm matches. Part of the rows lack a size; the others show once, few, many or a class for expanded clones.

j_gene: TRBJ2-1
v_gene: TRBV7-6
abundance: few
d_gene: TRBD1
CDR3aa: CASSFDRGDEQFF
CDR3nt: TGTGCCAGCAGCTTCGACAGGGGCGATGAGCAGTTCTTC

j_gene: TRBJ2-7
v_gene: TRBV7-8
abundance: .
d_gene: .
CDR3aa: CASSSLAVSSYEQYF
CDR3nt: TGTGCCAGCAGCTCCTTAGCGGTGAGCTCCTACGAGCAGTACTTC

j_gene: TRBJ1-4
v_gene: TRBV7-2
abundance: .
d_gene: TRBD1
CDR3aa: CASSLGAGGREKLFF
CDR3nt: TGTGCCAGCAGCTTAGGGGCAGGGGGTAGGGAAAAACTGTTTTTT

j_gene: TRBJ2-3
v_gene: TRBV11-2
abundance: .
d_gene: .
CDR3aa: CASVQSGTDTQYF
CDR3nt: TGTGCCAGCGTGCAGTCTGGGACAGATACGCAGTATTTT

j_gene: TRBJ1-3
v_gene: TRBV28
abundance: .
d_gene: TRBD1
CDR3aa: CASRDTLGQTTGGNTIYF
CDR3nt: TGTGCCAGCAGGGATACCCTGGGACAGACCACCGGTGGAAACACCATATATTTT

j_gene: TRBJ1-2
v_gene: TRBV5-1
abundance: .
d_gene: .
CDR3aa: CASSLLAENYGYTF
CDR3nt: TGCGCCAGCAGCTTGTTAGCAGAAAACTATGGCTACACCTTC

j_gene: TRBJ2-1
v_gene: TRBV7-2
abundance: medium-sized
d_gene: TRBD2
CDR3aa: CASSLEGTSGRFNNEQFF
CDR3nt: TGTGCCAGCAGCTTAGAGGGGACTAGCGGGAGGTTCAACAATGAGCAGTTCTTC

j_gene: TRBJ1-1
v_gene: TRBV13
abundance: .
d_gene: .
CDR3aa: CASSLGDTEAFF
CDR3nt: TGTGCCAGCAGCTTAGGGGACACTGAAGCTTTCTTT

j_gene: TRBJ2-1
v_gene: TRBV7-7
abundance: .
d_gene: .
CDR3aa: CASSPLEDSHEQFF
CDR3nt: TGTGCTAGCAGCCCACTCGAGGACTCTCATGAGCAGTTCTTC

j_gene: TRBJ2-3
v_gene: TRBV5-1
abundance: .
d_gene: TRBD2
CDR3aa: CASSTLSGGTDTQYF
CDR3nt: TGCGCCAGCAGCACCCTCTCGGGAGGTACAGATACGCAGTATTTT

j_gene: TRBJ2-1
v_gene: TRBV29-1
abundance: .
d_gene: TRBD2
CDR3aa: CSVGGLVYEQFF
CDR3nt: TGCAGCGTTGGGGGACTAGTATATGAGCAGTTCTTC

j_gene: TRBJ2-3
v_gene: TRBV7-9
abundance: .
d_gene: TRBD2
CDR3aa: CASSLTAGGMTDTQYF
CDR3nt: TGTGCCAGCAGCTTAACAGCGGGAGGTATGACAGATACGCAGTATTTT

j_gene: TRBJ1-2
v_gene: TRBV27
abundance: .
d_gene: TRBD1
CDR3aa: CATSTGASGYTF
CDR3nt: TGTGCCACCTCAACAGGGGCGAGTGGCTACACCTTC

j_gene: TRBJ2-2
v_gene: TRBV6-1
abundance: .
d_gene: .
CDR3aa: CASSEPGLNTGELFF
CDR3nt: TGTGCCAGCAGTGAGCCGGGGCTGAACACCGGGGAGCTGTTTTTT

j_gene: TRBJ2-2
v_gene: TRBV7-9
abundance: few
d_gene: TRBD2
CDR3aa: CASSPGTSGSVGELFF
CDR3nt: TGTGCCAGCAGCCCAGGGACTAGCGGGAGTGTCGGGGAGCTGTTTTTT

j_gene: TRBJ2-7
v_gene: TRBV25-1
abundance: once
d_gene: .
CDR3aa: CASSFGESYEQYF
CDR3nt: TGTGCCAGCAGTTTCGGGGAATCCTACGAGCAGTACTTC

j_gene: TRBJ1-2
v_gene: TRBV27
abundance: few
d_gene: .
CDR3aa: CASSWTANYGYTF
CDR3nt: TGTGCCAGCAGTTGGACAGCAAACTATGGCTACACCTTC

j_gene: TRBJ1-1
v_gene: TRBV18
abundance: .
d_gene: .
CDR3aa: CASLAGITTEAFF
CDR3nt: TGTGCCAGCTTAGCCGGGATAACCACTGAAGCTTTCTTT

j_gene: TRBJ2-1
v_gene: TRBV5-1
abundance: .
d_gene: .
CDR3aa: CASSLTTLDYNEQFF
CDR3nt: TGCGCCAGCAGCCTGACTACCCTAGACTACAATGAGCAGTTCTTC

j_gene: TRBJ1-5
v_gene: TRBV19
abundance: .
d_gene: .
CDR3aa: CASSGVHNQPQHF
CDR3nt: TGTGCCAGTAGTGGGGTTCACAATCAGCCCCAGCATTTT

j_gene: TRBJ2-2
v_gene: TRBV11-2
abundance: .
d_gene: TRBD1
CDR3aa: CASSLAGQGLPGELFF
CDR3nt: TGTGCCAGCAGCTTAGCTGGACAGGGGTTACCCGGGGAGCTGTTTTTT

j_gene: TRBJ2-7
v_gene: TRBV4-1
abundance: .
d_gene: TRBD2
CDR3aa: CASSQAGGLTYEQYF
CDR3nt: TGCGCCAGCAGCCAAGCGGGGGGGCTCACCTACGAGCAGTACTTC